The 22 T cell receptor beta chains presented below share a single source sample, sequenced in a study of molecular identifiers for immune sequencing clone quantification. TCRdb reanalysed the PCR reads using MiXCR and keeps one entry per CDR3 protein. The table shows 460,000 or so distinct CDR3 sequences, with roughly a fifth occurring only once. Sequenced sample: naive CD8+ T cells from blood, with Jurkat cell RNA spiked in. Subset reported: FACS-sorted CD8+CD4-CCR7+CD45RA+ naive T cells. The receptors stem from a human donor in good health. Some libraries in this study had Jurkat cell RNA spiked in.

This clonotype was observed many times. V usage is TRBV27 and J usage is TRBJ1-3; 7 nucleotides match TRBD1. This CDR3 has 15 residues. Germline CDR1 is MNHEY and CDR2 is SMNVEV (reference sequence). With V trimmed by 1 base and J by 3 bases, 3 bases remained unmatched. The CDR3 spells CASSLYRGGGNTIYF. In DNA form, the CDR3 reads TGTGCCAGCAGTTTATACAGGGGAGGTGGAAACACCATATATTTT.

This chain links TRBV12-3 or TRBV12-4 with TRBJ1-4; 11 bases align to TRBD1. The length of the CDR3 is 14 residues. V gave up 6 bases and J gave up 8 bases; unmatched junction bases: 5. The CDR3 DNA follows: TGTGCCAGCAGACCGGACAGGGGGCAAGAAAAACTGTTTTTT. As protein: CASRPDRGQEKLFF.

This clonotype appeared a few times. This chain links TRBV12-3 or TRBV12-4 with TRBJ2-1; D is undetermined. This CDR3 has 15 amino acids. Between the trimmed V and J ends, which lost 6 bases and 9 bases, there was a span of 21 bases. The CDR3 region has the DNA TGTGCCAGCAGCTACGGTCCCTCCCCAAAGGGTGAGCAGTTCTTC. It encodes CASSYGPSPKGEQFF.

This chain links TRBV27 with TRBJ2-6; no definite D call. The CDR3 runs 15 residues. Looked up from germline, CDR1 is MNHEY and CDR2 is SMNVEV (reference sequence). Trimming took 5 bases from V and 2 from J, leaving 10 bases between them. The CDR3 DNA is TGTGCCAGCAGTCCCCGCGAACCTGGGGCCAACGTCCTGACTTTC. It codes for CASSPREPGANVLTF. The complete variable domain, with remaining parts taken from reference TRBV27 and TRBJ2-6, reads EAQVTQNPRYLITVTGKKLTVTCSQNMNHEYMSWYRQDPGLGLRQIYYSMNVEVTDKGDVPEGYKVSRKEKRNFPLILESPSPNQTSLYFCASSPREPGANVLTFGAGSRLTVL.

Concerning this clonotype: At one end, the junction sequence differs from germline, possibly due to a read error. This chain links TRBV28 with TRBJ2-1; the match to TRBD2 covers 9 bases. The CDR3 consists of 18 residues. From germline, CDR1 is MDHEN and CDR2 SYDVKM. The CDR3 DNA follows: TGTGCCAGCACTTTATCCTTTGCGGGAGGGCCACGGTACAATGAGCAGATCTTC. It yields the protein CASTLSFAGGPRYNEQIF.

V usage is TRBV5-5 and J usage is TRBJ1-1; D is unresolved. CDR1 SGHKS and CDR2 YYEKEE come from the germline V gene (reference sequence). V was cut by 0 bases and J by 1 base, with 10 bases left in between. This CDR3 is built from 15 residues. The CDR3 nucleotides are TGTGCCAGCAGCTTGGGTTCGCAGAAGAACACTGAAGCTTTCTTT. Protein sequence: CASSLGSQKNTEAFF.

Ten or more counts support this clonotype. The chain joins TRBV4-1 to TRBJ1-4, with D unclear. Per germline, CDR1 MGHRA and CDR2 YSYEKL. Trimming left V 4 bases short and J 5 bases short, with 5 bases between. CDR3 size: 12 residues. DNA of the CDR3: TGCGCCAGCAGCCGAGACAATGAAAAACTGTTTTTT. Amino acid sequence: CASSRDNEKLFF.

This chain links TRBV28 with TRBJ2-1; D is ambiguous. Germline V gene sequence: CDR1 MDHEN, CDR2 SYDVKM. The CDR3 sequence is 14 residues long. Trimming took off 6 bases at V and 5 bases at J, with 14 bases between the two ends. As DNA, the CDR3 is TGTGCCAGCAGCACACGGGCTGCCAACAATGAGCAGTTCTTC. Its protein product is CASSTRAANNEQFF.

This clonotype was recorded a few times. The chain employs TRBV9 and TRBJ1-1; the D is unclear. This CDR3 has 13 amino acids. CDR1 and CDR2 (germline): SGDLS, YYNGEE. Trimming shortened V by 2 bases and J by 2 bases, and 7 bases separated the two germline ends. The CDR3 here is CASSVFVNTEAFF. Written as DNA, the CDR3 is TGTGCCAGCAGCGTTTTCGTTAACACTGAAGCTTTCTTT.

Ten or more counts support this clonotype. J is TRBJ2-7 and V is TRBV4-3; D possibly corresponds to TRBD2 (6 bases). The V gene's germline CDR1 is LGHNA and CDR2 YSLEER. Trimming pared 0 bases from V and 0 bases from J, leaving 12 bases between. CDR3 length equals 16 residues. In nucleotides, the CDR3 is TGCGCCAGCAGCCAAGATATCCGGGGGAGCTCCTACGAGCAGTACTTC. Protein sequence: CASSQDIRGSSYEQYF.

This clonotype was seen repeatedly, ten times or more. Relative to the germline gene, one junction end is altered; a read error may explain this. The chain is built from TRBV12-3 or TRBV12-4 and TRBJ2-7; no definite D call. This CDR3 has 12 residues. As DNA, the CDR3 is TGTGCCAGCAGCTTAGGTGTACTCGAGCAGTACTTC. Amino acids: CASSLGVLEQYF.

This clonotype was counted many times. The chain carries TRBV20-1 and TRBJ2-3; TRBD2 agrees at 9 bases. The CDR3 is 17 amino acids. The ends lost 3 bases at V and 2 bases at J; junction bases unmatched: 12. CDR1 is DFQATT and CDR2 is SNEGSKA in the germline V gene (reference sequence). CDR3 region: CSARAWPGLALTDTQYF. CDR3 sequence (DNA): TGCAGTGCTAGGGCCTGGCCGGGACTAGCTCTCACAGATACGCAGTATTTT.

V gene TRBV28 combines with J gene TRBJ2-7; D uncertain. V was pared by 4 bases and J by 1 base, with 11 bases between. The germline gives CDR1 MDHEN, CDR2 SYDVKM. This CDR3 is 14 amino acids long. CDR3 bases: TGTGCCAGCAGTTCCTGGGTCAGTTCCTACGAGCAGTACTTC. It codes for CASSSWVSSYEQYF.

This clonotype was detected once. The chain couples TRBV19 to TRBJ2-1, with a weak D call TRBD2 (6 bases). Germline CDR1 is LNHDA and CDR2 is SQIVND (reference sequence). Trimming stripped 1 base from V and 5 bases from J, with 15 bases between. The CDR3 is 16 amino acids. This CDR3 reads CASSIAPGLADNEQFF. CDR3 DNA: TGTGCCAGTAGTATAGCACCGGGACTCGCAGACAATGAGCAGTTCTTC. The whole variable domain, filled in from reference TRBV19 and TRBJ2-1, reads DGGITQSPKYLFRKEGQNVTLSCEQNLNHDAMYWYRQDPGQGLRLIYYSQIVNDFQKGDIAEGYSVSREKKESFPLTVTSAQKNPTAFYLCASSIAPGLADNEQFFGPGTRLTVL.

CDR3 loop: CASSIDRQGVWAFF. In DNA form, the CDR3 reads TGTGCCAGCAGCATAGACCGACAGGGGGTGTGGGCTTTCTTT. The rearrangement uses TRBV7-9 and TRBJ1-1, with TRBD1 matching over 9 bases. This CDR3 has 14 residues. Germline V gives CDR1 SEHNR, CDR2 FQNEAQ (reference sequence). With V trimmed by 5 bases and J by 11 bases, 12 bases remained unmatched.

The V and J genes are TRBV3-1 and TRBJ2-1, with 13 bases that match TRBD2. This CDR3 spans 16 amino acids. Germline V CDR1 and CDR2: LGHDT, YNNKEL (reference sequence). The ends lost 7 bases at V and 10 bases at J; junction bases unmatched: 13. The CDR3 is CASTSEAGLAGSEQFF. For the CDR3, the DNA is TGTGCCAGCACATCCGAGGCGGGACTAGCGGGGTCCGAGCAGTTCTTC.

This clonotype was found many times. The chain uses TRBV4-3 and TRBJ2-3, with 11 nucleotides matching TRBD2. Germline CDR1 LGHNA, CDR2 YSLEER. The V segment lost 2 bases and the J segment 6 bases; nucleotides outside the gene matches: 7. The CDR3 is 16 amino acids. The CDR3 nucleotides are TGCGCCAGCAGCCAATCGACTAGCGGGGCCTCGGATACGCAGTATTTT. Translated: CASSQSTSGASDTQYF.

In this sample, this clonotype turned up many times. The gene calls are TRBV29-1 and TRBJ1-2, with 7 bases lining up with TRBD1. V lost 7 bases and J lost 2; bases outside the gene matches: 4. The CDR3 is 12 amino acids. The germline V gene has CDR1 SQVTM and CDR2 ANQGSEA. CDR3 amino acids: CSARDSNYGYTF. CDR3 bases: TGCAGCGCCAGGGACAGCAACTATGGCTACACCTTC.

Details on this clonotype: A much larger clone differs from this one at a single base, so this may be a read error. This chain uses TRBV10-3 with TRBJ1-2, with TRBD1 as a possible D gene (6 bases). V shed 4 bases and J shed 6 bases, with 18 bases lying between them. Per germline, CDR1 ENHRY and CDR2 SYGVKD. This CDR3 spans 15 amino acids. The CDR3 bases are TGTGCCATCAGTGCCGGGACACCAGATTACCATGGCTACACCTTC. Encoded protein: CAISAGTPDYHGYTF.

This rearrangement joins TRBV19 to TRBJ1-2, with D unresolved. V lost 0 bases to trimming and J lost 4 bases, with 12 bases between them. The germline CDR1 and CDR2 sequences are LNHDA and SQIVND (reference sequence). The CDR3 consists of 15 residues. The CDR3 bases are TGTGCCAGTAGTATAGATCCCTCGAGCTCCTATGGCTACACCTTC. Translated, it gives CASSIDPSSSYGYTF.

This clonotype was seen more than once but under ten times. The V gene is TRBV7-9, the J gene TRBJ2-4; TRBD1 aligns across 10 bases. CDR1 SEHNR and CDR2 FQNEAQ come from the germline V gene (reference sequence). Trimming at V came to 4 bases and at J to 6 bases, leaving 15 bases not matched to a gene. The length of the CDR3 is 18 residues. Here the CDR3 reads CASSSNLQTGGLINIQYF. The CDR3, as DNA: TGTGCCAGCAGCTCGAACCTACAGACAGGGGGCTTGATAAACATTCAGTACTTC.

The V gene is TRBV10-3, the J gene TRBJ1-5; D is perhaps TRBD1 (5 bases). Germline loops: CDR1 ENHRY, CDR2 SYGVKD. The CDR3 runs to 15 residues. Trimming removed 0 bases from V and 4 bases from J, with 10 bases in between. Here the CDR3 DNA reads TGTGCCATCAGTGAGTCGAAGGCAGGGAATCAGCCCCAGCATTTT. It is translated as CAISESKAGNQPQHF.